The 31 T cell receptor beta chains below all came from one sample that was sequenced in a study of blood T cell repertoires in COVID-19. The data were produced by immunoSEQ multiplex PCR, yet TCRdb's version contains in-frame clones alone and is incomplete. The sample has roughly 50,000 clones, around 79% seen once. Sample: peripheral blood. Every receptor here comes from a man in his 60s with acute or convalescent COVID-19.

The chain is built from TRBV5-4 and TRBJ2-2; TRBD2 agrees at 12 bases. Germline V gene data show CDR1 as SGHNT and CDR2 as YYREEE (reference sequence). CDR3 length equals 16 residues. The ends lost 0 bases at V and 9 bases at J; junction bases unmatched: 6. The CDR3 DNA is TGTGCCAGCAGCTTGGCCCAAACTAGCGGGAGGAGGGAGCTGTTTTTT. Residues: CASSLAQTSGRRELFF.

The chain is built from TRBV4-2 and TRBJ2-7; TRBD2 agrees at 10 bases. V gave up 3 bases and J gave up 5 bases; unmatched junction bases: 4. The germline V gene has CDR1 LGHNA and CDR2 YNFKEQ. This CDR3 is built from 14 residues. CDR3 bases: TGTGCCAGCAGCCATGCTAGCGGGAGACACGAGCAGTACTTC. Residues: CASSHASGRHEQYF.

The gene calls are TRBV28 and TRBJ2-5, with D possibly TRBD1 on 6 matching bases. The CDR3 has 13 residues. The V end was cut by 6 bases, the J end by 4 bases, with 12 bases between. Per the germline V gene, CDR1 is MDHEN and CDR2 is SYDVKM. CDR3 residues: CASRRDRTETQYF. In DNA, the CDR3 is TGTGCCAGCAGGAGAGACAGGACAGAGACCCAGTACTTC.

The genes are TRBV9 and TRBJ2-3; no definite D call. There are 14 residues in the CDR3. Looked up from germline, CDR1 is SGDLS and CDR2 is YYNGEE. The V and J ends lost 0 bases and 4 bases respectively, with 9 bases between them. CDR3 protein: CASSVVARSDTQYF. CDR3 nucleotide sequence: TGTGCCAGCAGCGTAGTCGCTAGATCAGATACGCAGTATTTT.

This chain's CDR3 is CAWSPKEGAVSEAFF. In DNA form, the CDR3 reads TGTGCCTGGAGTCCCAAGGAGGGGGCGGTCTCGGAAGCTTTCTTT. The rearrangement joins TRBV30 to TRBJ1-1; 7 bases match TRBD1. The V and J ends lost 2 bases and 8 bases, in that order; junction bases with no gene match: 14. Germline V gene lookup returns CDR1 GTSNPN and CDR2 SVGIG (reference sequence). The CDR3 has 15 residues.

This chain joins TRBV29-1 and TRBJ2-7; 9 bases align to TRBD1. The CDR3 contains 14 residues. In germline, CDR1 is SQVTM, CDR2 ANQGSEA. The ends lost 6 bases at V and 4 bases at J; junction bases unmatched: 10. CDR3 in amino acids: CSVQRTGAGYEQYF. DNA for the CDR3: TGCAGCGTGCAACGGACAGGGGCGGGTTACGAGCAGTACTTC.

The genes are TRBV4-1 and TRBJ2-7, with TRBD2 matching over 14 bases. The CDR3 spans 16 residues. V lost 2 bases to trimming and J lost 5 bases; unmatched junction nucleotides: 5. Germline V gene lookup returns CDR1 MGHRA and CDR2 YSYEKL. CDR3 sequence (DNA): TGCGCCAGCAGCCAAACCCCGACTAGCGGGAGGGACGAGCAGTACTTC. Protein product: CASSQTPTSGRDEQYF.

The J gene is TRBJ2-1, the V gene TRBV28; D may be TRBD2 (6 bases). CDR3 length: 16 amino acids. V gave up 1 base and J gave up 10 bases, with 20 bases separating them. Germline V gene data show CDR1 as MDHEN and CDR2 as SYDVKM. The CDR3 sequence: CASSLYLGTGQGEQFF. The DNA of the CDR3 is TGTGCCAGCAGTTTATACTTAGGGACTGGCCAGGGAGAGCAGTTCTTC.

In DNA form, the CDR3 reads TGCGCCAGCAGTCGGTTTCTGCGGCCCCAGTACTTC. This sequence encodes CASSRFLRPQYF. The chain links TRBV23-1 to TRBJ2-5; D is undetermined. TRBV23-1 is labeled an ORF, and its function is uncertain. This CDR3 is 12 amino acids long. V shed 4 bases and J shed 9 bases, with 12 bases lying between them.

The chain is built from TRBV5-1 and TRBJ1-1; TRBD1 aligns across 10 bases. With V trimmed by 6 bases and J by 3 bases, 5 bases remained unmatched. The germline V gene encodes CDR1 SGHRS and CDR2 YFSETQ. The length of the CDR3 is 14 residues. The CDR3 reads CASNSGTGDTEAFF. CDR3 DNA sequence: TGCGCCAGCAATTCCGGGACAGGGGACACTGAAGCTTTCTTT.

Worth noting for this clone: Additional DNA sequences in this sample encode the identical CDR3. This chain connects TRBV18 to TRBJ2-1; D is undetermined. This CDR3 comprises 14 residues. The germline V gene encodes CDR1 KGHSH and CDR2 LQKENI. V gave up 6 bases and J gave up 0 bases, with 9 bases separating them. In DNA, the CDR3 is TGTGCCAGCTCTCCTAGTCACTCCTACAATGAGCAGTTCTTC. This translates into CASSPSHSYNEQFF.

The chain recombines TRBV13 with TRBJ2-4; possible D gene TRBD2, 6 bases. CDR1 is PRHDT and CDR2 is FYEKMQ in the germline V gene (reference sequence). V was pared by 2 bases and J by 1 base, with 9 bases between. The CDR3 covers 15 residues. This CDR3 is CASSLRGMAKNIQYF. As DNA, the CDR3 is TGTGCCAGCAGCTTACGGGGGATGGCCAAAAACATTCAGTACTTC. Together with reference TRBV13 and TRBJ2-4, the CDR3 gives the full variable domain: AAGVIQSPRHLIKEKRETATLKCYPIPRHDTVYWYQQGPGQDPQFLISFYEKMQSDKGSIPDRFSAQQFSDYHSELNMSSLELGDSALYFCASSLRGMAKNIQYFGAGTRLSVL.

The rearrangement joins TRBV2 to TRBJ2-5; D gene unclear. This CDR3 contains 11 residues. Trimming stripped 11 bases from V and 4 bases from J, with 11 bases between. The V gene's germline CDR1 is SNHLY and CDR2 FYNNEI. CDR3 protein: CAVPVGETQYF. CDR3 in DNA: TGTGCCGTACCGGTCGGAGAGACCCAGTACTTC.

V usage is TRBV6-2 or TRBV6-3 and J usage is TRBJ2-7; 7 bases are a match to TRBD2. This CDR3 comprises 16 residues. V lost 0 bases and J lost 2; bases outside the gene matches: 7. Per germline, CDR1 MNHEY and CDR2 SVGEGT. As DNA, the CDR3 is TGTGCCAGCAGTTACTCGAGAGGGAGGGTTGCCTACGAGCAGTACTTC. Translation: CASSYSRGRVAYEQYF.

The chain uses TRBV6-5 and TRBJ1-1, with a tentative D call TRBD1 (6 bases). This CDR3 spans 13 amino acids. Per the germline V gene, CDR1 is MNHEY and CDR2 is SVGAGI. V gave up 7 bases and J gave up 5 bases, with 14 bases separating them. The CDR3 region is CASTMDSRTEAFF. The CDR3 nucleotides are TGTGCCAGCACCATGGACAGTAGGACTGAAGCTTTCTTT.

The gene calls are TRBV27 and TRBJ2-6; possible D gene TRBD2, 6 bases. The germline V gene encodes CDR1 MNHEY and CDR2 SMNVEV (reference sequence). There are 16 residues in the CDR3. Trimming took off 7 bases at V and 2 bases at J, with 15 bases between the two ends. As DNA, the CDR3 is TGTGCCAGCACCTCATGGGGCGGGGCTGGGGCCAACGTCCTGACTTTC. Translated: CASTSWGGAGANVLTF.

This clone occurred a few times. This chain joins TRBV5-4 and TRBJ2-7; TRBD2 aligns across 8 bases. The CDR3 spans 15 residues. CDR1 is SGHNT, CDR2 YYREEE, per germline (reference sequence). With V trimmed by 4 bases and J by 5 bases, 11 bases remained unmatched. CDR3 coding DNA: TGTGCCAGCAGCCGGGGCGGAGCGGGAGTAGACGAGCAGTACTTC. Translating gives CASSRGGAGVDEQYF.

V gene TRBV4-2 combines with J gene TRBJ2-7; 9 bases match TRBD1. V lost 2 bases, J lost 2 bases, and 4 bases stayed unmatched. In germline, CDR1 is LGHNA, CDR2 YNFKEQ. The CDR3 is 15 residues long. The CDR3: CASSQRQGGPYEQYF. In DNA form, the CDR3 reads TGTGCCAGCAGCCAAAGACAGGGGGGCCCCTACGAGCAGTACTTC.

This clone was detected only once. The chain joins TRBV7-3 to TRBJ1-1; TRBD1 aligns across 8 bases. The J segment lost 4 bases and the V segment lost 5 bases, leaving 6 bases of the junction unmatched. The CDR3 spans 14 residues. From germline, CDR1 is SGHTA and CDR2 FQGTGA. The CDR3: CASSHPDRGTEAFF. The DNA of the CDR3 is TGTGCCAGCAGCCACCCCGACAGGGGCACTGAAGCTTTCTTT.

The chain employs TRBV5-1 and TRBJ2-7, with TRBD1 identical over 9 bases. CDR3 size: 15 residues. V dropped 3 bases and J dropped 6; count of bases not matched to a gene: 10. Looked up from germline, CDR1 is SGHRS and CDR2 is YFSETQ. CDR3 sequence: CASSYGTGSPSEQYF. CDR3 bases: TGCGCCAGCAGCTATGGGACAGGGAGTCCGTCCGAGCAGTACTTC.

The genes are TRBV4-1 and TRBJ2-7, with TRBD1 matching 10 bases. The germline V gene encodes CDR1 MGHRA and CDR2 YSYEKL. J gave up 1 base and V 4 bases, and 4 bases lay outside the gene matches. This CDR3 is 15 amino acids long. CDR3 bases: TGCGCCAGCAGCCGAGGACAGGGGGGATCCTACGAGCAGTACTTC. Translation gives CASSRGQGGSYEQYF.

The count of this clone is one. V is TRBV5-1 and J is TRBJ2-1; D gene uncertain. CDR1 is SGHRS, CDR2 YFSETQ, per germline. V gave up 5 bases and J gave up 0 bases, with 21 bases separating them. This CDR3 comprises 18 residues. DNA for the CDR3: TGCGCCAGCAGTTATGTCAGGTTTGAACCCAGCTCCTACAATGAGCAGTTCTTC. This gives the protein CASSYVRFEPSSYNEQFF. The entire variable domain, with the rest obtained from reference TRBV5-1 and TRBJ2-1, is as follows: KAGVTQTPRYLIKTRGQQVTLSCSPISGHRSVSWYQQTPGQGLQFLFEYFSETQRNKGNFPGRFSGRQFSNSRSEMNVSTLELGDSALYLCASSYVRFEPSSYNEQFFGPGTRLTVL.

The genes are TRBV5-8 and TRBJ2-7; 9 nucleotides match TRBD1. J gave up 1 base and V 4 bases, and 6 bases lay outside the gene matches. Germline loops: CDR1 SGHTS, CDR2 YDEGEE. This CDR3 is 15 amino acids long. The CDR3 spells CASSALGTGSYEQYF. Written as DNA, the CDR3 is TGTGCCAGCAGCGCACTCGGGACAGGGTCCTACGAGCAGTACTTC.

The CDR3 spells CASSPLTGPEAFF. The CDR3 nucleotides read TGTGCCAGCAGTCCGTTAACAGGGCCTGAAGCTTTCTTT. J is TRBJ1-1 and V is TRBV28, with D possibly being TRBD1 (6 bases). The CDR3 has 13 residues. From germline, CDR1 is MDHEN and CDR2 SYDVKM. Trimming took off 5 bases at V and 6 bases at J, with 13 bases between the two ends.

The rearrangement joins TRBV3-1 (or the pseudogene TRBV3-2) to TRBJ2-5; 7 bases are shared with TRBD2. The CDR3 is 15 residues long. Germline CDR1 and CDR2: LGHDT and YNNKEL (reference sequence). With 4 bases clipped from V and 4 bases from J, the junction kept 9 bases outside the gene matches. The CDR3 nucleotides read TGTGCCAGCAGCCTATTAGCGGGCTCGGGAGAGACCCAGTACTTC. Encoded protein: CASSLLAGSGETQYF.

The chain carries TRBV10-3 and TRBJ1-5; 7 bases map to TRBD1. Germline CDR1 reads ENHRY; CDR2 reads SYGVKD. V gave up 6 bases and J gave up 6 bases; unmatched junction bases: 8. The CDR3 has 14 amino acids. DNA for the CDR3: TGTGCCATCAGCTTTGACAGGGCCCGTCAGCCCCAGCATTTT. Its protein product is CAISFDRARQPQHF.

CDR3: CASSLMGGDQPQHF. In DNA form, the CDR3 reads TGCGCCAGCAGCTTGATGGGGGGGGATCAGCCCCAGCATTTT. The chain is built from TRBV5-1 and TRBJ1-5; weak D call: TRBD1 (5 bases). The CDR3 loop spans 14 amino acids. Germline V lookup: CDR1 SGHRS, CDR2 YFSETQ. V was pared by 1 base and J by 5 bases, with 10 bases between.

This sequence joins TRBV27 and TRBJ2-1; 7 nucleotides align to TRBD1. J was trimmed by 4 bases and V by 5 bases; bases with no gene match: 2. Germline assignment: CDR1 MNHEY and CDR2 SMNVEV (reference sequence). The CDR3 consists of 13 residues. The CDR3 DNA is TGTGCCAGCAGTCCGACAGGGTACAATGAGCAGTTCTTC. Encoded protein: CASSPTGYNEQFF.

The CDR3 sequence: CASARGAGSNQPQHF. For the CDR3, the DNA is TGTGCCAGCGCACGGGGGGCGGGTAGCAATCAGCCCCAGCATTTT. The chain links TRBV7-8 to TRBJ1-5, with D perhaps TRBD1 (6 bases). This CDR3 has 15 residues. The germline V gene encodes CDR1 SGHVS and CDR2 FQNEAQ. V shed 8 bases and J shed 0 bases, with 14 bases lying between them.

This chain uses TRBV15 with TRBJ2-7; 9 nucleotides agree with TRBD1. The germline V gene has CDR1 LNHNV and CDR2 YYDKDF (reference sequence). The CDR3 runs 14 residues. Unmatched junction bases numbered 7, after V lost 4 bases and J lost 6 bases. CDR3 in DNA: TGTGCCACCAGCACCAGGACAGGGGTTTCCGAGCAGTACTTC. Translation: CATSTRTGVSEQYF.

This clone showed up just once. The chain links TRBV5-5 to TRBJ2-5, with 7 bases identical to TRBD2. Germline loops: CDR1 SGHKS, CDR2 YYEKEE (reference sequence). The CDR3 consists of 15 residues. V was clipped by 1 base and J by 2 bases; unmatched bases: 5. CDR3: CASSLLSGAQETQYF. CDR3 coding DNA: TGTGCCAGCAGCTTGCTAAGCGGGGCACAAGAGACCCAGTACTTC.